The sequence of this TCR beta chain was determined in a study of T-cell memory formation after mild COVID-19. On this clonotype itself: The antigen remains undetermined.

V lost 5 bases, J lost 7 bases, and 6 bases stayed unmatched. CDR1 SGHTA and CDR2 FQGNSA come from the germline V gene. The CDR3 totals 13 residues. Each CDR3 protein is one row after TCRdb ran MiXCR on the 5' RACE reads. Of over 45,000 distinct CDR3 sequences listed, approximately 9% are singletons. Study-wide findings and caveats: Researchers report contracting CD4+ clones mostly in CM and EM, with CD8+ clones in EMRA.

The TCR originated in an adult woman who had mild COVID-19 (a few samples of this study predate the infection). Cell type and time point are not known. The chain joins TRBV7-2 to TRBJ1-2; 8 nucleotides match TRBD1. The sample comprised PBMCs or a T cell subset sorted from them (not recorded which). The CDR3 spells CASSPGQGGGYTF. The CDR3 bases are TGTGCCAGCAGCCCTGGACAGGGAGGTGGCTACACCTTC. The variable domain in full, completed from reference TRBV7-2 and TRBJ1-2, reads GAGVSQSPSNKVTEKGKDVELRCDPISGHTALYWYRQSLGQGLEFLIYFQGNSAPDKSGLPSDRFSAERTGGSVSTLTIQRTQQEDSAVYLCASSPGQGGGYTFGSGTRLTVV.